These 30 T cell receptor beta chains came from one sample sequenced in a study of cytomegalovirus exposure and HLA in healthy donors. Using immunoSEQ multiplex PCR, the repertoire was profiled, and TCRdb retains in-frame clones only, with some absent. The table records about 240,000 clones, around nine tenths of them present only once. Sequencing was performed on PBMCs. The receptors come from a young man in good health and CMV-seronegative.

V and J are TRBV4-3 and TRBJ2-7; 7 bases match TRBD1. This CDR3 is 15 amino acids long. In germline, CDR1 is LGHNA, CDR2 YSLEER. Trimming took 6 bases from V and 1 from J; bases not matched to a gene: 9. CDR3 bases: TGCGCCAGCAGGAGGAACCACAGGGGTTCCTACGAGCAGTACTTC. Amino acid sequence: CASRRNHRGSYEQYF.

This rearrangement joins TRBV7-2 to TRBJ1-5, with TRBD1 identical over 8 bases. The CDR3 sequence is 14 residues long. V dropped 5 bases and J dropped 7; count of bases not matched to a gene: 7. Per germline, CDR1 SGHTA and CDR2 FQGNSA. The CDR3 bases are TGTGCCAGCAGCGTCGACAGGGGAGGCCAGCCCCAGCATTTT. Its protein is CASSVDRGGQPQHF.

The J gene is TRBJ2-5, the V gene TRBV5-4; 14 bases match TRBD2. V dropped 4 bases and J dropped 4; count of bases not matched to a gene: 9. The CDR3 loop spans 17 amino acids. Germline CDR1 SGHNT, CDR2 YYREEE (reference sequence). The CDR3 nucleotides read TGTGCCAGCAGCATAGGGACTAGCGGGAGCAGTCGAGAGACCCAGTACTTC. This sequence encodes CASSIGTSGSSRETQYF.

The chain joins TRBV27 to TRBJ2-2; D is ambiguous. CDR1 MNHEY and CDR2 SMNVEV come from the germline V gene (reference sequence). Between the trimmed V and J ends, which lost 3 bases and 0 bases, there was a span of 11 bases. The CDR3 totals 16 residues. The CDR3 loop reads CASSLWPASNTGELFF. For the CDR3, the DNA is TGTGCCAGCAGTTTGTGGCCAGCGTCGAACACCGGGGAGCTGTTTTTT.

CDR3 nucleotides: TGTGCCAGCGGGGGCCCCGAACTGTTTTTT. This sequence encodes CASGGPELFF. This chain links TRBV25-1 with TRBJ1-4; D may be TRBD1 (6 bases). The V and J ends lost 8 bases and 12 bases respectively, with 10 bases between them. The germline CDR1 and CDR2 sequences are MGHDK and SYGVNS. The CDR3 runs 10 residues.

V gene TRBV7-2 combines with J gene TRBJ2-5; 8 bases agree with TRBD1. The CDR3 length is 16 residues. V was clipped by 1 base and J by 3 bases; unmatched bases: 7. Germline V gene sequence: CDR1 SGHTA, CDR2 FQGNSA. This CDR3 is CASSLGGTGTKETQYF. The CDR3 DNA reads TGTGCCAGCAGCTTAGGGGGGACAGGAACTAAAGAGACCCAGTACTTC.

In its sample, this clone was seen once. The chain employs TRBV5-6 and TRBJ1-2, with D perhaps TRBD1 (5 bases). Per germline, CDR1 SGHDT and CDR2 YYEEEE. The CDR3 sequence is 12 residues long. V was clipped by 1 base and J by 6 bases, with 7 bases between them. The CDR3 DNA follows: TGTGCCAGCAGCTTGTGGGGGGATGGCTACACCTTC. This codes for CASSLWGDGYTF.

The CDR3 DNA follows: TGCGCCAGCAGCCAATTAACATCTAGCACAGATACGCAGTATTTT. Translating gives CASSQLTSSTDTQYF. The genes are TRBV4-3 and TRBJ2-3; no clear D gene. This CDR3 has 15 residues. Germline-derived CDR1 and CDR2 are LGHNA and YSLEER. V was shortened by 2 bases and J by 0 bases, with 9 bases between the two germline ends.

The chain is built from TRBV7-8 and TRBJ2-1; 11 bases align to TRBD1. The V gene's germline CDR1 is SGHVS and CDR2 FQNEAQ. This CDR3 comprises 17 residues. Germline trimming cut 1 base from V and 9 bases from J; bases unmatched to any gene: 11. Here the CDR3 reads CASSLVPGQGGWGEQFF. For the CDR3, the DNA is TGTGCCAGCAGCTTAGTTCCGGGACAGGGGGGTTGGGGTGAGCAGTTCTTC.

The chain recombines TRBV5-1 with TRBJ2-1; tentatively, D is TRBD2 (6 bases). V lost 1 base and J lost 7, with 15 bases in between. From germline, CDR1 is SGHRS and CDR2 YFSETQ. The CDR3 spans 15 residues. The CDR3 DNA sequence: TGCGCCAGCAGCTTGATTGTGCGGAGCGGGAATGAGCAGTTCTTC. Encoded protein: CASSLIVRSGNEQFF.

V is TRBV5-1 and J is TRBJ1-2; 7 nucleotides line up with TRBD1. The CDR3 spans 10 residues. Unmatched junction bases numbered 2, after V lost 7 bases and J lost 8 bases. Per the germline V gene, CDR1 is SGHRS and CDR2 is YFSETQ. The CDR3 sequence is CASGQEGYTF. The DNA for the CDR3 is TGCGCCAGCGGACAGGAGGGCTACACCTTC.

The CDR3 DNA follows: TGCAGCGTTGTTTGGGACTTGGACTACAATGAGCAGTTCTTC. Its translation is CSVVWDLDYNEQFF. This chain uses TRBV29-1 with TRBJ2-1, with TRBD2 as a possible D gene (6 bases). This CDR3 contains 14 residues. CDR1 and CDR2 (germline): SQVTM, ANQGSEA. Trimming cost V 4 bases and J 3 bases, with 13 bases left between them.

This chain joins TRBV4-2 and TRBJ2-2; D possibly corresponds to TRBD2 (6 bases). Looked up from germline, CDR1 is LGHNA and CDR2 is YNFKEQ. Trimming removed 0 bases from V and 0 bases from J, with 8 bases in between. The CDR3 has 16 residues. The CDR3 sequence: CASSQEGGANTGELFF. CDR3 bases: TGTGCCAGCAGCCAAGAGGGGGGTGCGAACACCGGGGAGCTGTTTTTT.

V and J are TRBV5-4 and TRBJ2-1, with 8 bases aligning to TRBD2. CDR1 is SGHNT and CDR2 is YYREEE in the germline V gene (reference sequence). The V and J ends lost 3 bases and 7 bases, in that order; junction bases with no gene match: 12. The CDR3 spans 16 residues. The CDR3 bases are TGTGCCAGCAGCTCCGGACTAGCTAAAGGTGGGAATGAGCAGTTCTTC. Its translation is CASSSGLAKGGNEQFF.

The chain links TRBV6-6 to TRBJ2-5; 10 bases are shared with TRBD2. This CDR3 spans 16 amino acids. Per germline, CDR1 MNHNY and CDR2 SVGAGI (reference sequence). V was clipped by 6 bases and J by 3 bases; unmatched bases: 10. The CDR3 sequence is CASRDIAGGLKETQYF. The CDR3 region has the DNA TGTGCCAGCAGGGATATAGCGGGGGGATTAAAAGAGACCCAGTACTTC.

The rearrangement joins TRBV10-3 to TRBJ1-3; D might be TRBD1 (5 bases). The germline CDR1 and CDR2 sequences are ENHRY and SYGVKD. This CDR3 spans 16 amino acids. With 6 bases removed from V and 0 bases from J, the gap between germline ends came to 15 bases. The CDR3 sequence is CAISAERGISGNTIYF. The CDR3 nucleotides are TGTGCCATCAGCGCCGAGCGGGGGATCTCTGGAAACACCATATATTTT.

The V gene is TRBV2, the J gene TRBJ2-3; 8 nucleotides match TRBD1. V lost 6 bases and J lost 2; bases outside the gene matches: 10. CDR1 SNHLY and CDR2 FYNNEI come from the germline V gene. The length of the CDR3 is 16 residues. CDR3 nucleotides: TGTGCCAGCAGATCCCAGGACAGGGTAATCACAGATACGCAGTATTTT. It codes for CASRSQDRVITDTQYF.

This clone was seen once. This rearrangement joins TRBV9 to TRBJ2-2; D is ambiguous. The germline gives CDR1 SGDLS, CDR2 YYNGEE. This CDR3 has 15 residues. V was clipped by 3 bases and J by 4 bases, with 13 bases between them. CDR3 amino acids: CASSETQVTTGELFF. CDR3 nucleotides: TGTGCCAGCAGCGAGACCCAGGTCACCACCGGGGAGCTGTTTTTT.

The chain recombines TRBV7-8 with TRBJ2-7; D gene ambiguous. CDR1 and CDR2 (germline): SGHVS, FQNEAQ. Trimming stripped 8 bases from V and 6 bases from J, with 5 bases between. The CDR3 is 9 residues long. This CDR3 is CASGPEQYF. CDR3 sequence (DNA): TGTGCCAGCGGCCCCGAGCAGTACTTC.

The chain uses TRBV29-1 and TRBJ2-7; D perhaps matches TRBD2 (6 bases). This CDR3 is built from 12 residues. The ends were cut back, 8 bases at V and 3 bases at J, with 14 bases in the middle. Per germline, CDR1 SQVTM and CDR2 ANQGSEA. The CDR3 DNA reads TGCAGCATTCGGGACTCCTACTACGAGCAGTACTTC. As protein: CSIRDSYYEQYF.

This sequence joins TRBV28 and TRBJ1-2; D gene uncertain. Germline-derived CDR1 and CDR2 are MDHEN and SYDVKM. The CDR3 spans 11 residues. Trimming took 8 bases from V and 2 from J, leaving 6 bases between them. The chain's CDR3 is CASAGNYGYTF. CDR3 nucleotides: TGTGCCAGCGCGGGGAACTATGGCTACACCTTC.

The CDR3: CASSIQGLTYEQYF. The CDR3 DNA sequence: TGTGCCAGTAGTATCCAGGGGCTTACCTACGAGCAGTACTTC. The chain carries TRBV19 and TRBJ2-7; TRBD1 might be the D (6 bases). Germline V gives CDR1 LNHDA, CDR2 SQIVND (reference sequence). The CDR3 is made up of 14 amino acids. Trimming removed 3 bases from V and 2 bases from J, with 11 bases in between.

The J gene is TRBJ2-2, the V gene TRBV9, with 10 bases fitting TRBD2. Trimming took 5 bases from V and 7 from J; bases not matched to a gene: 8. The V gene's germline CDR1 is SGDLS and CDR2 YYNGEE. This CDR3 has 15 amino acids. The CDR3 nucleotides read TGTGCCAGCAGTATAGCGGGGGGCAAGATCGGGGAGCTGTTTTTT. This codes for CASSIAGGKIGELFF.

This chain joins TRBV6-5 and TRBJ2-2; tentative D call: TRBD2 (5 bases). The CDR3 is 14 amino acids. In germline, CDR1 is MNHEY, CDR2 SVGAGI. The ends were cut back, 7 bases at V and 1 base at J, with 10 bases in the middle. In nucleotides, the CDR3 is TGTGCCAGCAACGGGGAGCTGAACACCGGGGAGCTGTTTTTT. Translating gives CASNGELNTGELFF.

The rearrangement uses TRBV6-1 and TRBJ1-1; TRBD1 is a possible D gene (5 bases). Between the trimmed V and J ends, which lost 2 bases and 9 bases, there was a span of 13 bases. The CDR3 is 13 residues long. CDR1 is MNHNS and CDR2 is SASEGT in the germline V gene. The CDR3 loop reads CASSELGHHKAFF. DNA for the CDR3: TGTGCCAGCAGTGAACTCGGACATCATAAAGCTTTCTTT.

The gene calls are TRBV4-1 and TRBJ2-3; 15 bases line up with TRBD2. This CDR3 is built from 18 residues. J was trimmed by 6 bases and V by 0 bases; bases with no gene match: 7. Germline assignment: CDR1 MGHRA and CDR2 YSYEKL. The CDR3 DNA sequence: TGCGCCAGCAGCCAAGATTCGGGACTAGCGGGAGGCAGGGATACGCAGTATTTT. Its translation: CASSQDSGLAGGRDTQYF.

This chain joins TRBV11-2 and TRBJ2-3, with 10 bases lining up with TRBD2. V shed 4 bases, J shed 1 base, and the junction held 8 bases outside the gene matches. The CDR3 runs 17 residues. Germline V gene lookup returns CDR1 SGHAT and CDR2 FQNNGV. In DNA form, the CDR3 reads TGTGCCAGCAGCTCGGGACTAGCGTATGGAGGCACAGATACGCAGTATTTT. It specifies CASSSGLAYGGTDTQYF.

This clone has only a few counts. The chain has TRBV19 and TRBJ2-5, with TRBD1 matching over 7 bases. The germline gives CDR1 LNHDA, CDR2 SQIVND (reference sequence). Germline trimming cut 3 bases from V and 6 bases from J; bases unmatched to any gene: 10. The CDR3 consists of 15 residues. In DNA form, the CDR3 reads TGTGCCAGTAGTATTGTCCAAGGGGGCGTGAAGACCCAGTACTTC. Protein product: CASSIVQGGVKTQYF.

The chain has TRBV7-3 and TRBJ2-1, with 10 bases aligning to TRBD2. CDR1 and CDR2 from the germline V gene are SGHTA and FQGTGA. The junction had 4 bases not matched to a gene; V was cut back by 2 bases and J by 6 bases. This CDR3 is built from 15 residues. The DNA of the CDR3 is TGTGCCAGCAGCTTAGCTAGCGGGAGTGTCAATGAGCAGTTCTTC. Amino acids: CASSLASGSVNEQFF.

V gene TRBV19 combines with J gene TRBJ1-2; D possibly corresponds to TRBD1 (6 bases). From germline, CDR1 is LNHDA and CDR2 SQIVND (reference sequence). This CDR3 is 12 amino acids long. Trimming shortened V by 5 bases and J by 4 bases, and 8 bases separated the two germline ends. CDR3 in amino acids: CASSEGGYGYTF. CDR3 in DNA: TGTGCCAGTAGTGAAGGGGGCTATGGCTACACCTTC.